These T cell receptor beta chains were read from a single sample in a study of tumor-infiltrating lymphocytes in localized non-small cell lung cancer. TCRdb's copy holds only in-frame clones and misses some; the assay was immunoSEQ multiplex PCR. The sample consists of about 21,000 clones, roughly 80% of them appearing once. The sequenced sample was lung tumor tissue. All receptors come from a human donor with non-small cell lung cancer. Each CDR3 is given with its conserved first and last residue. A D gene is named only where the DNA matches it firmly. Clone size appears in some rows only: once, few, many, or a class for an expanded clone.

TRBJ1-1,TRBV12-5,-,-,TGTGCTAGTTCCCAAGGGGGAGAGAGCACTGAAGCTTTCTTT,CASSQGGESTEAFF
TRBJ1-4,TRBV7-1,-,once,TGTGCCAGCAGCTTTCTCCTTAATGAAAAACTGTTTTTT,CASSFLLNEKLFF
TRBJ2-2,TRBV30,-,-,TGTGCCTGGAGTGTACAGGCTAGTTACACCGGGGAGCTGTTTTTT,CAWSVQASYTGELFF
TRBJ2-1,TRBV5-6,-,-,TGTGCCAGCAGTTTGGTTGGGATCGATGAGCAGTTCTTC,CASSLVGIDEQFF
TRBJ2-5,TRBV7-7,TRBD1,once,TGTGCCAGCAGCCCCGGGGCAGGGGGAGAGACCCAGTACTTC,CASSPGAGGETQYF
TRBJ2-6,TRBV19,-,-,TGTGCCAGTAGTTATGTGGCCAACGTCCTGACTTTC,CASSYVANVLTF
TRBJ2-1,TRBV11-1,TRBD2,-,TGTGCCAGCAGCTTAGCACCAGTGGCGGGAGGGAGGGGTGAGCAGTTCTTC,CASSLAPVAGGRGEQFF
TRBJ2-7,TRBV18,-,medium-sized,TGTGCCAGCTCACCACCGGGTTCTAGCCACAGGTCCTACGAGCAGTACTTC,CASSPPGSSHRSYEQYF
TRBJ1-1,TRBV28,-,-,TGTGCCAGCGGGTCCCTGAACACTGAAGCTTTCTTT,CASGSLNTEAFF
TRBJ1-3,TRBV7-2,-,once,TGTGCCAGCAGCTTAGGACAGGGAAACACCATATATTTT,CASSLGQGNTIYF
TRBJ1-2,TRBV6-5,-,-,TGTGCCAGCAGTTACTCACCCCGAGGGAACTATGGCTACACCTTC,CASSYSPRGNYGYTF
TRBJ2-1,TRBV18,TRBD2,-,TGTGCCAGCTCATTGACCGGGACTAGCGGATACAATGAGCAGTTCTTC,CASSLTGTSGYNEQFF
TRBJ2-5,TRBV30,-,-,TGTGCCTGGAGTTTAAAGGGGATGGATCTTGGAGAGACCCAGTACTTC,CAWSLKGMDLGETQYF
TRBJ2-7,TRBV18,-,few,TGTGCCAGCTCACCACGGGCCAGCGGGCTTTACGAGCAGTACTTC,CASSPRASGLYEQYF
TRBJ2-5,TRBV5-1,-,-,TGCGCCAGCAGCTTGGCCATCCAAGAGACCCAGTACTTC,CASSLAIQETQYF
TRBJ2-1,TRBV10-2,-,-,TGCGCCAGCACCGAGCGGTCACGGAATGAGCAGTTCTTC,CASTERSRNEQFF
TRBJ1-3,TRBV4-2,TRBD1,-,TGTGCCAGCAGCCCCCAATGGGGACAGGGGTCTGGAAACACCATATATTTT,CASSPQWGQGSGNTIYF
TRBJ1-1,TRBV30,TRBD1,-,TGTGCCTGGAGTTTTTCAGGGGGAAGGACTGAAGCTTTCTTT,CAWSFSGGRTEAFF
TRBJ2-1,TRBV19,-,few,TGTGCCAGTAGTATAGGCTGGGGGCTTTACAATGAGCAGTTCTTC,CASSIGWGLYNEQFF
TRBJ2-1,TRBV6-1,-,-,TGTGCCAGCAGCTCCGGGGCGGGGTGGCAGTTCTTC,CASSSGAGWQFF
TRBJ2-1,TRBV4-2,TRBD2,-,TGTGCCAGCAGCCAAGATAGGGTAGCGGGAGTTTATGAGCAGTTCTTC,CASSQDRVAGVYEQFF
TRBJ2-1,TRBV15,-,-,TGTGCCACCAGCCCCGCCCGGGGCCTTGGCTCCTACAATGAGCAGTTCTTC,CATSPARGLGSYNEQFF
TRBJ2-2,TRBV2,-,-,TGTGCCAGCAATCGGGGAGGGGGTACCGGGGAGCTGTTTTTT,CASNRGGGTGELFF
TRBJ2-7,TRBV7-2,-,-,TGTGCCAGCAGCTTAGCGGCGACTAGTCACGAGCAGTACTTC,CASSLAATSHEQYF
TRBJ2-1,TRBV5-4,-,-,TGTGCCAGCAGCTTGGTGGACAACCGAAACAATGAGCAGTTCTTC,CASSLVDNRNNEQFF
TRBJ2-6,TRBV5-4,-,-,TGTGCCAGCAGACCCCGGGGCTCAGGGTCCGGGGCCAACGTCCTGACTTTC,CASRPRGSGSGANVLTF
TRBJ2-5,TRBV9,-,-,TGTGCCAGCAGCGTAGCAGCCCTCCAAGAGACCCAGTACTTC,CASSVAALQETQYF
TRBJ2-7,TRBV2,TRBD2,-,TGTGCCAGCAGGCTGACTAGCGGGAGGTACGAGCAGTACTTC,CASRLTSGRYEQYF
TRBJ2-1,TRBV4-2,TRBD2,few,TGTGCCAGCAGCCAAGATAGCGGGAGGGCCTACAATGAGCAGTTCTTC,CASSQDSGRAYNEQFF
TRBJ2-5,TRBV19,-,-,TGTGCCAGTAGTCCGCAGGGAGGCGAGACCCAGTACTTC,CASSPQGGETQYF
TRBJ2-3,TRBV5-4,TRBD2,few,TGTGCCAGCAGCTTAGATCCCGGGACTAGCGGGGCGAACACAGATACGCAGTATTTT,CASSLDPGTSGANTDTQYF
TRBJ1-2,TRBV4-2,TRBD1,-,TGTGCCAGCAGCCAAGGGGAAGGGGGCTCCTATGGCTACACCTTC,CASSQGEGGSYGYTF
TRBJ2-3,TRBV9,TRBD2,-,TGTGCCAGCAGCGTAGCTGAGGGACTAGCGGGAGGGCAAGATACGCAGTATTTT,CASSVAEGLAGGQDTQYF
TRBJ1-2,TRBV28,TRBD1,few,TGTGCCAGCCGGGGGGGGCAGGGGGCTCCCTATGGCTACACCTTC,CASRGGQGAPYGYTF
TRBJ1-3,TRBV4-3,-,-,TGCGCCAGCAGCCAAGATCTTGGGAGGGGAGGAGGAAACACCATATATTTT,CASSQDLGRGGGNTIYF
TRBJ1-2,TRBV2,-,-,TGTGCCAGCAGTGAAGCGCGAACAGGGTACTACACCTTC,CASSEARTGYYTF
TRBJ2-1,TRBV6-5,TRBD2,-,TGTGCCAGCCGATCACTAGCGGGAGGACTCAATGAGCAGTTCTTC,CASRSLAGGLNEQFF
TRBJ1-5,TRBV30,TRBD1,once,TGTGCCTGGGCTGGCAAGACAGGGGAAAATCAGCCCCAGCATTTT,CAWAGKTGENQPQHF
TRBJ2-5,TRBV7-8,-,medium-sized,TGTGCCAGCAGCTCTACGGCCCGACAAGAGACCCAGTACTTC,CASSSTARQETQYF